Below are 18 T cell receptor beta chains sequenced from a single sample in a study of cytomegalovirus exposure and HLA in healthy donors. Measured with immunoSEQ multiplex PCR; TCRdb has only the in-frame clones, and not every one. The data contain fewer than 350,000 clones, more than 75% of them singletons. Sequencing was done on a sample of PBMCs. The receptors stem from a woman between 18 and 29 years old in good health and CMV-seronegative.

This chain joins TRBV6-6 and TRBJ2-3; no clear D. The CDR3 extends over 16 amino acids. Per the germline V gene, CDR1 is MNHNY and CDR2 is SVGAGI (reference sequence). V gave up 0 bases and J gave up 4 bases, with 14 bases separating them. The CDR3 nucleotides are TGTGCCAGCAGTTACTCGAAGGCGGAGTTCGCAGATACGCAGTATTTT. Protein: CASSYSKAEFADTQYF.

The genes are TRBV6-5 and TRBJ1-1, with D maybe TRBD1 (6 bases). The V end was cut by 7 bases, the J end by 10 bases, with 13 bases between. From germline, CDR1 is MNHEY and CDR2 SVGAGI. This CDR3 region has 11 residues. DNA of the CDR3: TGTGCCAGCACCAAGGGGGGGCGAGCTTTCTTT. Its protein product is CASTKGGRAFF.

This chain uses TRBV2 with TRBJ1-1, with D unresolved. The CDR3 runs to 13 residues. V was clipped by 4 bases and J by 7 bases, with 13 bases between them. Germline lookup yields CDR1 SNHLY and CDR2 FYNNEI. Here the CDR3 DNA reads TGTGCCAGCAGTGGGGTGACATACGATGAAGCTTTCTTT. It specifies CASSGVTYDEAFF.

The chain uses TRBV29-1 and TRBJ2-1; D is perhaps TRBD2 (7 bases). This CDR3 region has 15 residues. V was trimmed by 4 bases and J by 0 bases, leaving 13 bases between them. From germline, CDR1 is SQVTM and CDR2 ANQGSEA. Here the CDR3 reads CSVGGGLDSYNEQFF. CDR3 DNA sequence: TGCAGCGTTGGGGGGGGGCTGGACTCCTACAATGAGCAGTTCTTC.

J is TRBJ2-7 and V is TRBV11-2; tentative D call: TRBD2 (5 bases). The CDR3 consists of 16 residues. Germline CDR1 and CDR2: SGHAT and FQNNGV. V was shortened by 5 bases and J by 3 bases, with 20 bases between the two germline ends. This chain's CDR3 is CASSHFKGPAGYEQYF. The CDR3 DNA sequence: TGTGCCAGCAGCCATTTTAAGGGCCCTGCGGGCTACGAGCAGTACTTC.

The chain carries TRBV25-1 and TRBJ2-5; maybe TRBD1 (5 bases). CDR3 length equals 13 residues. Deletions cut 4 bases from V and 0 bases from J, with 6 bases between. The germline gives CDR1 MGHDK, CDR2 SYGVNS. This CDR3 reads CASSGGHQETQYF. CDR3 in DNA: TGTGCCAGCAGTGGGGGCCACCAAGAGACCCAGTACTTC.

J is TRBJ1-1 and V is TRBV19, with D possibly TRBD1 on 6 matching bases. Looked up from germline, CDR1 is LNHDA and CDR2 is SQIVND (reference sequence). V dropped 10 bases and J dropped 9 bases, with 21 bases sitting between them. The CDR3 totals 13 residues. In DNA form, the CDR3 reads TGTGCCACCTCACCGGGACCCCAGGGGAAAGCTTTCTTT. It encodes CATSPGPQGKAFF. Full variable domain (rest looked up from reference TRBV19 and TRBJ1-1): DGGITQSPKYLFRKEGQNVTLSCEQNLNHDAMYWYRQDPGQGLRLIYYSQIVNDFQKGDIAEGYSVSREKKESFPLTVTSAQKNPTAFYLCATSPGPQGKAFFGQGTRLTVV.

The chain carries TRBV4-1 and TRBJ2-7; 9 bases fit TRBD2. Germline V gene data show CDR1 as MGHRA and CDR2 as YSYEKL. This CDR3 spans 15 amino acids. The J segment lost 2 bases and the V segment lost 1 base, leaving 3 bases of the junction unmatched. The chain's CDR3 is CASSQVLAGTYEQYF. The CDR3 DNA reads TGCGCCAGCAGCCAAGTCCTAGCGGGGACCTACGAGCAGTACTTC.

The chain combines TRBV15 with TRBJ1-2, with D tentatively TRBD1 (5 bases). V was pared by 0 bases and J by 6 bases, with 11 bases between. This CDR3 comprises 14 residues. CDR1 is LNHNV, CDR2 YYDKDF, per germline (reference sequence). Here the CDR3 reads CATSRDAGYDGYTF. The CDR3 DNA sequence: TGTGCCACCAGCAGAGATGCAGGGTACGATGGCTACACCTTC.

The V gene is TRBV7-9, the J gene TRBJ1-5; 8 nucleotides align to TRBD1. This CDR3 region has 15 residues. The germline CDR1 and CDR2 sequences are SEHNR and FQNEAQ (reference sequence). V dropped 5 bases and J dropped 4; count of bases not matched to a gene: 7. CDR3 in amino acids: CASSGGQEPNQPQHF. The CDR3 DNA sequence: TGTGCCAGCAGCGGGGGACAGGAGCCAAATCAGCCCCAGCATTTT.

The chain couples TRBV30 to TRBJ1-1; the match to TRBD1 covers 7 bases. This CDR3 has 14 amino acids. The germline CDR1 and CDR2 sequences are GTSNPN and SVGIG (reference sequence). The V and J ends lost 0 bases and 4 bases, in that order; junction bases with no gene match: 5. CDR3 amino acids: CAWSVLQGSTEAFF. The CDR3 DNA reads TGTGCCTGGAGTGTACTACAGGGGAGCACTGAAGCTTTCTTT.

The chain combines TRBV7-8 with TRBJ2-7, with a weak D call TRBD1 (6 bases). Looked up from germline, CDR1 is SGHVS and CDR2 is FQNEAQ. The CDR3 extends over 14 amino acids. The V gene lost 5 bases and the J gene lost 4 bases, with 15 bases spanning the gap. The chain's CDR3 is CASSTPGHFYEQYF. The CDR3 DNA follows: TGTGCCAGCAGCACTCCGGGACACTTTTACGAGCAGTACTTC.

Only one count was recorded for this clone. V is TRBV5-1 and J is TRBJ1-2; the D gene is possibly TRBD1 (5 bases). The V gene lost 0 bases and the J gene lost 6 bases, with 12 bases spanning the gap. CDR3 length: 14 residues. Germline CDR1 SGHRS, CDR2 YFSETQ. Here the CDR3 reads CASSLAYGRDGYTF. The DNA for the CDR3 is TGCGCCAGCAGCTTGGCCTACGGCAGGGATGGCTACACCTTC.

The chain has TRBV6-5 and TRBJ1-2; 7 bases line up with TRBD1. Trimming took 0 bases from V and 4 from J; bases not matched to a gene: 8. Germline lookup yields CDR1 MNHEY and CDR2 SVGAGI. CDR3 size: 16 residues. In DNA, the CDR3 is TGTGCCAGCAGTTACTCTTTAGCTGAGGGGGCCTATGGCTACACCTTC. This encodes CASSYSLAEGAYGYTF.

The chain has TRBV10-3 and TRBJ2-1, with no clear D. V lost 4 bases to trimming and J lost 1 base, with 5 bases between them. This CDR3 is 13 amino acids long. CDR1 ENHRY and CDR2 SYGVKD come from the germline V gene. The CDR3 sequence is CAISGISYNEQFF. DNA for the CDR3: TGTGCCATCAGTGGTATATCCTACAATGAGCAGTTCTTC.

This chain joins TRBV19 and TRBJ1-3; 7 nucleotides match TRBD1. V dropped 4 bases and J dropped 0; count of bases not matched to a gene: 0. The CDR3 is 14 amino acids. In germline, CDR1 is LNHDA, CDR2 SQIVND (reference sequence). CDR3 amino acids: CASSRQGSGNTIYF. DNA of the CDR3: TGTGCCAGTAGTAGACAGGGCTCTGGAAACACCATATATTTT.

A few counts support this clone. The gene calls are TRBV25-1 and TRBJ1-6, with D tentatively TRBD1 (6 bases). CDR1 is MGHDK, CDR2 SYGVNS, per germline. V lost 4 bases to trimming and J lost 12 bases, with 10 bases between them. There are 12 residues in the CDR3. The CDR3 DNA sequence: TGTGCCAGCAGTGCCTACAGGGAACCCCTCCACTTT. It encodes CASSAYREPLHF.

V gene TRBV5-6 combines with J gene TRBJ2-1; 7 positions agree with TRBD2. The junction had 1 base not matched to a gene; V was cut back by 2 bases and J by 2 bases. CDR3 size: 14 residues. Germline assignment: CDR1 SGHDT and CDR2 YYEEEE. CDR3 bases: TGTGCCAGCAGCTTCAGCGGGACCTACAATGAGCAGTTCTTC. Translating gives CASSFSGTYNEQFF.